Reported below is one T cell receptor beta chain. The source of the sample is a study of immune evolution from preneoplasia to lung adenocarcinoma. Repertoires were generated with immunoSEQ multiplex PCR, while TCRdb's copy carries only in-frame clones and drops some. Among around 4,300 clones listed, over 70% were seen once. Germline V gives CDR1 SQVTM, CDR2 ANQGSEA. CDR3 length equals 14 residues. V shed 7 bases, J shed 5 bases, and the junction held 12 bases outside the gene matches. Sequences were obtained from FFPE adjacent normal lung tissue. The sequence derives from an older donor with lung adenocarcinoma. The V and J genes are TRBV29-1 and TRBJ2-5, with 8 bases that match TRBD2. CDR3 nucleotide sequence: TGCAGCGCTCCCGGGACTAGGGCTGATGAGACCCAGTACTTC. Protein sequence: CSAPGTRADETQYF. The full variable domain, in which reference TRBV29-1 and TRBJ2-5 provide the parts outside the CDR3, is SAVISQKPSRDICQRGTSLTIQCQVDSQVTMMFWYRQQPGQSLTLIATANQGSEATYESGFVIDKFPISRPNLTFSTLTVSNMSPEDSSIYLCSAPGTRADETQYFGPGTRLLVL.